This T cell receptor (beta chain) was documented in a study of T cell responses to AZD1222 COVID-19 vaccine. General study points: Repertoire sampling occurred only after the peak T cell response. Possibly, clonal diversity was underestimated; donors were largely white British and included more females. The CD4 TCRs associated with vaccination extended across spike and predominated at 160-218 and 743-854.

As concerns this clone: Its specificity is not known.

TCRdb keeps only in-frame clones here, not all; method: immunoSEQ multiplex PCR. The sample includes fewer than 200,000 clones, almost 90% of them seen just once. CDR1 is SQVTM, CDR2 ANQGSEA, per germline. This CDR3 contains 13 residues. The junction had 3 bases not matched to a gene; V was cut back by 3 bases and J by 5 bases. The source of this sequence is an adult in good health. The chain carries TRBV29-1 and TRBJ1-2; TRBD1 matches 10 bases. Sequencing used peripheral blood, obtained on day 0 of AZD1222 vaccination. The CDR3: CSVDGTGEYGYTF. The DNA of the CDR3 is TGCAGCGTTGACGGGACAGGGGAATATGGCTACACCTTC. The full variable domain, completed using reference TRBV29-1 and TRBJ1-2, is SAVISQKPSRDICQRGTSLTIQCQVDSQVTMMFWYRQQPGQSLTLIATANQGSEATYESGFVIDKFPISRPNLTFSTLTVSNMSPEDSSIYLCSVDGTGEYGYTFGSGTRLTVV.